This entry concerns a single TCR beta chain. This entry is derived from a study of blood T cell repertoires in COVID-19. The overall study: Specimens from acute and convalescent COVID-19 originated in the United States, Italy and Spain. PBMCs, B-cell-depleted T cells, or T cells provided the cDNA or gDNA that made up the material.

Methods used by the authors: Reference gene primer amplification in the assay estimated nucleated cell counts. TCRdb keeps only in-frame clones here, not all; method: immunoSEQ multiplex PCR. The D gene and trimming were derived from the DNA, and the V and J assignments and clone size from that table. The sample lists nearly 60,000 clones; around 85% were seen once. Sequencing input: peripheral blood. The receptor comes from a man between 40 and 49 years old with active COVID-19.

The CDR3 here is CASTPTSSEQFF. CDR3 DNA: TGTGCCAGTACCCCGACTAGTTCGGAGCAGTTCTTC. The chain is built from TRBV19 and TRBJ2-1, with D possibly TRBD2 on 6 matching bases. The CDR3 has 12 residues. CDR1 is LNHDA, CDR2 SQIVND, per germline (reference sequence). Between the trimmed V and J ends, which lost 7 bases and 10 bases, there was a span of 14 bases. Full variable domain (remainder filled in from reference TRBV19 and TRBJ2-1): DGGITQSPKYLFRKEGQNVTLSCEQNLNHDAMYWYRQDPGQGLRLIYYSQIVNDFQKGDIAEGYSVSREKKESFPLTVTSAQKNPTAFYLCASTPTSSEQFFGPGTRLTVL.